This T cell receptor beta chain was identified during a study of technical replicates of blood from a handful of donors. V lost 1 base, J lost 7 bases, and 7 bases lay in between. The CDR3 is 13 residues long. Germline CDR1 reads PRHDT; CDR2 reads FYEKMQ (reference sequence). The assay was immunoSEQ multiplex PCR, and TCRdb's table has in-frame clones only and misses some. The profile shows 56,000 or so clones, 90% to 95% of them singletons. The chain uses TRBV13 and TRBJ1-4; no clear D gene. The material sequenced was PBMCs. The sequence was collected from a human donor in good health. Some clones in this sample may be carry-over from other donors' samples. This CDR3 reads CASSLVSGEKLFF. The CDR3 DNA reads as TGTGCCAGCAGCTTAGTATCGGGTGAAAAACTGTTTTTT. Together with reference TRBV13 and TRBJ1-4, the CDR3 gives the full variable domain: AAGVIQSPRHLIKEKRETATLKCYPIPRHDTVYWYQQGPGQDPQFLISFYEKMQSDKGSIPDRFSAQQFSDYHSELNMSSLELGDSALYFCASSLVSGEKLFFGSGTQLSVL.